These 21 T cell receptor beta chains came from one sample sequenced in a study of neurological immune-mediated disorders. Time point: longitudinal time-point 3. Each CDR3 protein is one row after TCRdb ran MiXCR on the 5' RACE reads. This sample yields about 99,000 distinct CDR3 sequences, of which 10% to 13% are seen a single time; about 3% belongs to the top ten. Sequencing was done on a sample of PBMCs. These receptors were collected from a female donor with HTLV-1-associated myelopathy (HAM/TSP).

This clonotype was observed many times. V usage is TRBV5-1 and J usage is TRBJ2-2; the match to TRBD2 covers 14 bases. The germline V gene encodes CDR1 SGHRS and CDR2 YFSETQ. Trimming removed 4 bases from V and 6 bases from J; junction bases left unmatched: 8. The CDR3 covers 17 residues. As DNA, the CDR3 is TGCGCCAGCAGCCCCAGCGGACTAGCGGGGGGCTCCGGGGAGCTGTTTTTT. It is translated as CASSPSGLAGGSGELFF.

This clonotype was observed many times. V and J are TRBV5-1 and TRBJ2-3; a possible D gene is TRBD1 (6 bases). V was shortened by 4 bases and J by 2 bases, with 29 bases between the two germline ends. CDR1 SGHRS and CDR2 YFSETQ come from the germline V gene. This CDR3 contains 20 residues. CDR3 residues: CASSLTGQLPLSGLTDTQYF. In DNA form, the CDR3 reads TGCGCCAGCAGCCTAACTGGACAGTTACCCCTGTCTGGGCTCACAGATACGCAGTATTTT.

The table lists this clonotype with many counts. The genes are TRBV20-1 and TRBJ2-1, with 8 nucleotides matching TRBD2. Germline values: CDR1 DFQATT, CDR2 SNEGSKA (reference sequence). This CDR3 spans 14 amino acids. Trimming took 8 bases from V and 0 from J; bases not matched to a gene: 6. The CDR3 sequence: CSFIGGASYNEQFF. The CDR3 DNA sequence: TGCAGTTTTATCGGGGGGGCCTCCTACAATGAGCAGTTCTTC.

This clonotype was counted ten times or more. The chain employs TRBV4-1 and TRBJ2-2; 10 bases align to TRBD1. The germline gives CDR1 MGHRA, CDR2 YSYEKL. V lost 2 bases to trimming and J lost 4 bases; unmatched junction nucleotides: 7. The CDR3 extends over 17 amino acids. The CDR3 loop reads CASSQRQGAGGTGELFF. DNA for the CDR3: TGCGCCAGCAGCCAAAGACAGGGGGCTGGGGGCACCGGGGAGCTGTTTTTT.

This clonotype was recorded many times. V gene TRBV12-3 or TRBV12-4 combines with J gene TRBJ1-1; no reliable D call. There are 13 residues in the CDR3. V was pared by 6 bases and J by 1 base, with 9 bases between. In DNA, the CDR3 is TGTGCCAGCAGGACTAGACGGAACACTGAAGCTTTCTTT. Translation gives CASRTRRNTEAFF.

At least ten counts were recorded for this clonotype. The chain employs TRBV20-1 and TRBJ2-2; D gene unclear. This CDR3 region has 15 residues. Germline-derived CDR1 and CDR2 are DFQATT and SNEGSKA (reference sequence). The V end was cut by 0 bases, the J end by 4 bases, with 12 bases between. CDR3 DNA sequence: TGCAGTGCTAGAGAGCGGAAAGGATTCACCGGGGAGCTGTTTTTT. Encoded protein: CSARERKGFTGELFF.

This clonotype showed up many times. The chain combines TRBV5-1 with TRBJ2-2; possibly TRBD2 for D (5 bases). The germline V gene has CDR1 SGHRS and CDR2 YFSETQ. Trimming took 5 bases from V and 5 from J, leaving 13 bases between them. This CDR3 region has 14 residues. The CDR3 spells CASSTGILTGELFF. The CDR3 nucleotides read TGCGCCAGCAGTACCGGGATCCTAACCGGGGAGCTGTTTTTT.

The chain is built from TRBV5-1 and TRBJ2-7; 8 bases are a match to TRBD1. The germline V gene encodes CDR1 SGHRS and CDR2 YFSETQ. With 5 bases clipped from V and 7 bases from J, the junction kept 11 bases outside the gene matches. CDR3 length equals 14 residues. The CDR3 DNA is TGCGCCAGCAGGTCGGACAGGGTTCCTGGGGAGCAGTACTTC. It encodes CASRSDRVPGEQYF.

This clonotype came up a few times. The chain employs TRBV12-3 or TRBV12-4 and TRBJ1-1; D call uncertain. The CDR3 is 13 amino acids. Deletions cut 3 bases from V and 6 bases from J, with 11 bases between. The CDR3 DNA follows: TGTGCCAGCAGTTTTAATTGGGGTCCTGAAGCTTTCTTT. Translation gives CASSFNWGPEAFF.

This clonotype has ten or more counts. The chain joins TRBV5-6 to TRBJ2-3; a possible D gene is TRBD2 (5 bases). The V gene lost 3 bases and the J gene lost 6 bases, with 8 bases spanning the gap. CDR3 length: 12 amino acids. Germline loops: CDR1 SGHDT, CDR2 YYEEEE. DNA of the CDR3: TGTGCCAGCAGCTCATCGGGGGATACGCAGTATTTT. It translates to CASSSSGDTQYF.

This clonotype was seen repeatedly, ten times or more. A read error may account for a junction end that differs from germline. The rearrangement links TRBV5-6 to TRBJ2-2; D not resolved. Germline CDR1 reads SGHDT; CDR2 reads YYEEEE. This CDR3 region has 15 residues. CDR3 protein: CASRLGITNTGELFF. CDR3 nucleotide sequence: TGTGCCAGCAGATTGGGGATCACGAACACCGGGGAGCTGTTTTTT.

At least ten counts were recorded for this clonotype. The chain carries TRBV4-1 and TRBJ2-6; D is undetermined. Germline V gene lookup returns CDR1 MGHRA and CDR2 YSYEKL. This CDR3 is built from 18 residues. Trimming stripped 0 bases from V and 0 bases from J, with 12 bases between. The chain's CDR3 is CASSQDPPVFSGANVLTF. The CDR3 region has the DNA TGCGCCAGCAGCCAAGATCCCCCCGTTTTCTCTGGGGCCAACGTCCTGACTTTC.

In its sample, this clonotype was seen many times. V is TRBV20-1 and J is TRBJ1-1, with D possibly being TRBD1 (5 bases). The CDR3 sequence is 13 residues long. Trimming took 3 bases from V and 10 from J, leaving 18 bases between them. The germline CDR1 and CDR2 sequences are DFQATT and SNEGSKA (reference sequence). The chain's CDR3 is CSASPGTSETAFF. The CDR3 bases are TGCAGTGCTAGCCCCGGGACCAGCGAAACAGCTTTCTTT.

The table lists this clonotype with many counts. This chain connects TRBV24-1 to TRBJ2-3; TRBD2 aligns across 8 bases. The germline V gene encodes CDR1 KGHDR and CDR2 SFDVKD. V shed 0 bases, J shed 9 bases, and the junction held 10 bases outside the gene matches. CDR3 length equals 16 residues. This chain's CDR3 is CATSDLIPGTRSTQYF. CDR3 DNA sequence: TGTGCCACCAGTGATTTGATCCCCGGGACTAGATCGACGCAGTATTTT.

This clonotype was counted at least ten times. V is TRBV4-1 and J is TRBJ2-7, with D perhaps given as TRBD1 or TRBD2 (6 bases each). Germline CDR1 MGHRA, CDR2 YSYEKL. Trimming left V 4 bases short and J 0 bases short, with 13 bases between. The CDR3 contains 15 residues. Written as DNA, the CDR3 is TGCGCCAGCAGCCCGACCAAGGGGGGCTCCTACGAGCAGTACTTC. Its translation is CASSPTKGGSYEQYF.

This clonotype has more than one count but fewer than ten. The rearrangement links TRBV7-9 to TRBJ2-2; D possibly corresponds to TRBD2 (6 bases). Looked up from germline, CDR1 is SEHNR and CDR2 is FQNEAQ (reference sequence). The CDR3 contains 15 residues. Trimming cost V 2 bases and J 5 bases, with 12 bases left between them. Written as DNA, the CDR3 is TGTGCCAGCAGCTTATCAGCGGGTTTGACCGGGGAGCTGTTTTTT. Translation gives CASSLSAGLTGELFF. Variable domain in full (rest from reference TRBV7-9 and TRBJ2-2): DTGVSQNPRHKITKRGQNVTFRCDPISEHNRLYWYRQTLGQGPEFLTYFQNEAQLEKSRLLSDRFSAERPKGSFSTLEIQRTEQGDSAMYLCASSLSAGLTGELFFGEGSRLTVL.

In this sample, this clonotype turned up many times. The chain links TRBV10-3 to TRBJ1-2; D is uncertain. The CDR3 has 12 amino acids. V was trimmed by 2 bases and J by 13 bases, leaving 14 bases between them. Germline V CDR1 and CDR2: ENHRY, SYGVKD. The CDR3 nucleotides read TGTGCCATCAGTGAGGGGCTGCTTCTGAGCACCTTC. Translated, it gives CAISEGLLLSTF.

This clonotype was seen many times. The chain links TRBV7-9 to TRBJ2-6; D call uncertain. This CDR3 is 16 amino acids long. From germline, CDR1 is SEHNR and CDR2 FQNEAQ (reference sequence). The germline V and J ends were trimmed by 3 bases and 1 base, with 10 bases remaining between them. This CDR3 is CASSLNLKSGANVLTF. The CDR3 nucleotides read TGTGCCAGCAGCTTGAACTTGAAATCTGGGGCCAACGTCCTGACTTTC.

This clonotype occurred a few times. Since a much larger clone is just one base distant, this may be a read error. The chain uses TRBV5-1 and TRBJ2-5, with unresolved D. The CDR3 length is 13 residues. With 2 bases removed from V and 3 bases from J, the gap between germline ends came to 8 bases. Looked up from germline, CDR1 is SGHRS and CDR2 is YFSETQ. The CDR3 DNA reads as TGCGCCAGCAGCTTTGCCGTCGAAGAGACCCAGTACTTC. It yields the protein CASSFAVEETQYF.

This clonotype has at least ten counts. V gene TRBV4-1 combines with J gene TRBJ2-1; D is perhaps TRBD2 (5 bases). The CDR3 consists of 20 residues. CDR1 is MGHRA and CDR2 is YSYEKL in the germline V gene. Trimming left V 5 bases short and J 0 bases short, with 26 bases between. In nucleotides, the CDR3 is TGCGCCAGCAGCTCTCCAGTGGAGGCCCCGGAGAGCAGCTCCTACAATGAGCAGTTCTTC. Translation gives CASSSPVEAPESSSYNEQFF.

This clonotype appeared many times. This sequence joins TRBV20-1 and TRBJ2-3, with 13 bases that match TRBD2. Trimming removed 1 base from V and 6 bases from J; junction bases left unmatched: 16. The germline CDR1 and CDR2 sequences are DFQATT and SNEGSKA (reference sequence). The CDR3 spans 19 residues. In DNA, the CDR3 is TGCAGTGCTAGAGGAACTAGCGGGGGGGGGTGGTCTAAATCCGATACGCAGTATTTT. It translates to CSARGTSGGGWSKSDTQYF.